This TCR beta chain was identified in a study of memory CD4+ T cells and cytomegalovirus serostatus. Whole-study results and caveats: Median bootstrapped AUC for CMV status was about 0.96 originally, about 0.9 US-trained. 67 of 164 known CMV-associated TCRbeta sequences appeared in CD4+ memory.

Of note for this clone: The antigen is unknown.

The data were produced by immunoSEQ multiplex PCR, yet TCRdb's version contains in-frame clones alone and is incomplete. The sample records tens of thousands of clones, roughly four fifths being singletons. The sort gate was single viable CD3+CD4+CD8-CD45RO+ cells for memory CD4+ T cells. The CDR3 extends over 15 amino acids. Trimming took 3 bases from V and 2 from J, leaving 13 bases between them. The germline V gene encodes CDR1 MGHRA and CDR2 YSYEKL. The source of this sequence is an adult in good health and CMV-seronegative. Sample: memory CD4+ T cells from blood. The chain uses TRBV4-1 and TRBJ1-1; possibly TRBD1 for D (5 bases). This CDR3 reads CASSHPAGLNTEAFF. As DNA, the CDR3 is TGCGCCAGCAGCCACCCCGCAGGGCTCAACACTGAAGCTTTCTTT.